The sequence of this T cell receptor beta chain was determined in a study of blood T cells in healthy people across ages. Study-wide points: Among long-lived donors, naive CD4+ cells were more numerous and diversity higher than in aged donors.

The CDR3 covers 15 residues. Germline-derived CDR1 and CDR2 are SGHTA and FQGNSA. Trimming took 0 bases from V and 0 from J, leaving 8 bases between them. Details on this clonotype: The antigen remains unidentified.

The second PCR ran about 6 to 11 cycles with a sample-barcoded 5' primer and J-beta primers. TCRdb reanalysed the 5' RACE reads using MiXCR and keeps one entry per CDR3 protein. Altogether around 900,000 distinct CDR3 sequences are present, more than 25% being singletons, with the ten largest covering 17%. This TCR was recovered from a woman aged 80 or older in good health. The V gene is TRBV7-2, the J gene TRBJ1-1; no reliable D call. The sequenced material came from blood. CDR3 loop: CASSLAHGVNTEAFF. The CDR3 DNA reads TGTGCCAGCAGCTTAGCGCATGGGGTGAACACTGAAGCTTTCTTT.